The TCR beta chain under discussion was sequenced for a study of CD8+ T cells in alopecia areata. Study-wide points: Scalp sequencing also captures normal skin's resident alphabeta T cells.

This clone has only a few counts. The antigen is unknown. Treatment noted: oral pan-JAK inhibitor, 5-10 mg twice daily. Once RNA had been extracted, it was reverse transcribed into cDNA to act as the sequencing template. Here immunoSEQ multiplex PCR was the method, and the copy in TCRdb shows in-frame clones only, minus some. Here the sample spans tens of thousands of clones, approximately 29% being singletons. In germline, CDR1 is SQVTM, CDR2 ANQGSEA. The CDR3 is 14 residues long. Germline trimming cut 4 bases from V and 0 bases from J; bases unmatched to any gene: 1. The chain joins TRBV29-1 to TRBJ2-3; 10 bases map to TRBD2. Material: CD8+ T cells sorted from blood, obtained at week 4, from a patient treated with tofacitinib. This sequence originates from a human donor with alopecia areata. CDR3 sequence (DNA): TGCAGCGTTGTGGGACTAGCGAGCACAGATACGCAGTATTTT. Translated, it gives CSVVGLASTDTQYF.